This TCR beta chain was recovered during a study of cytomegalovirus exposure and HLA in healthy donors. V lost 10 bases to trimming and J lost 3 bases; unmatched junction nucleotides: 8. This CDR3 region has 14 residues. Germline lookup yields CDR1 MNHEY and CDR2 SMNVEV (reference sequence). A multiplex PCR was run with 60 Vbeta primers and 13 Jbeta primers. The method was immunoSEQ multiplex PCR; TCRdb's version includes in-frame clones alone and lacks a portion of them. The repertoire includes over 75,000 clones, 84% of them detected once, and about 2.4% sits in the top ten. Sequencing was carried out using PBMCs. The chain carries TRBV27 and TRBJ2-7; 11 nucleotides align to TRBD2. The receptor was derived from a woman between 50 and 59 years old in good health and CMV-seronegative. DNA for the CDR3: TGTGCCACCCGGGCGCTAGCGGGAGGCTACGAGCAGTACTTC. This translates into CATRALAGGYEQYF.